The rows below give T cell receptor beta chains drawn from one sample of a study of early stage breast cancer tumors. Using immunoSEQ multiplex PCR, the repertoire was profiled, and TCRdb retains in-frame clones only, with some absent. Here the sample spans several thousand clones, roughly 70% being singletons. Source material: breast tumor tissue. Source of these receptors: a person between 50 and 60 years old with breast cancer. Each CDR3 is given with its conserved first and last residue. D genes are given only for firm matches. Clone size is given for some rows only: seen once, a few or many times, or a class if the clone is expanded.

TRBJ1-5 | TRBV4-1 | few | NA | 13 | CASSRGGNQPQHF | TGCGCCAGCAGCCGGGGCGGGAATCAGCCCCAGCATTTT
TRBJ2-1 | TRBV20-1 | NA | NA | 11 | CSARLDNEQFF | TGCAGTGCTAGGCTAGACAATGAGCAGTTCTTC
TRBJ2-1 | TRBV15 | NA | NA | 14 | CATSRGWGTDEQFF | TGTGCCACCAGCAGAGGGTGGGGTACGGATGAGCAGTTCTTC
TRBJ2-5 | TRBV11-2 | NA | NA | 15 | CASSLDSWGSETQYF | TGTGCCAGCAGCTTGGATTCCTGGGGGTCGGAGACCCAGTACTTC
TRBJ1-2 | TRBV7-9 | NA | NA | 17 | CASTWEGARGGSRGYTF | TGTGCCAGCACTTGGGAGGGCGCCAGGGGTGGATCTAGGGGCTACACCTTC
TRBJ2-7 | TRBV14 | NA | NA | 15 | CASSPNEGVGKKQYF | TGTGCCAGCAGCCCCAACGAGGGGGTAGGGAAAAAGCAGTACTTC
TRBJ1-6 | TRBV9 | once | NA | 14 | CASSPDRNYSPLHF | TGTGCCAGCAGCCCGGACAGAAACTATTCACCCCTCCACTTT
TRBJ2-7 | TRBV6-5 | once | NA | 14 | CASSPPDSPYEQYF | TGTGCCAGCAGTCCGCCCGACAGCCCATACGAGCAGTACTTC
TRBJ2-7 | TRBV4-2 | once | TRBD1 | 16 | CASSENTGTGFYEQYF | TGTGCCAGCAGCGAAAACACCGGGACAGGATTCTACGAGCAGTACTTC
TRBJ2-7 | TRBV28 | NA | NA | 14 | CASTRHNFAYEQYF | TGTGCCAGCACCCGACACAATTTTGCCTACGAGCAGTACTTC
TRBJ1-1 | TRBV19 | NA | NA | 16 | CASSMATPPDSLRLVF | TGTGCCAGTAGTATGGCGACCCCCCCTGACAGTCTGCGGCTCGTCTTT
TRBJ2-1 | TRBV18 | few | NA | 14 | CASSPPRGEPEQFF | TGTGCCAGCTCACCACCGAGGGGGGAGCCTGAGCAGTTCTTC
TRBJ2-1 | TRBV19 | few | NA | 16 | CASSMGLESSYNEQFF | TGTGCCAGTAGTATGGGGTTGGAGAGCTCCTACAATGAGCAGTTCTTC
TRBJ2-3 | TRBV18 | NA | NA | 15 | CASSPAGVTTDTQYF | TGTGCCAGCTCACCAGCCGGGGTCACCACAGATACGCAGTATTTT
TRBJ2-3 | TRBV7-3 | NA | NA | 14 | CASSLTAGLDTQYF | TGTGCCAGCAGCTTAACGGCAGGGCTGGATACGCAGTATTTT
TRBJ2-3 | TRBV7-3 | few | TRBD1 | 16 | CASSQTIGTGTDTQYF | TGTGCCAGCAGCCAAACTATAGGGACAGGGACAGATACGCAGTATTTT
TRBJ2-1 | TRBV9 | NA | NA | 14 | CASSVAKGFGEQFF | TGTGCCAGCAGCGTAGCCAAGGGGTTCGGTGAGCAGTTCTTC
TRBJ1-2 | TRBV11-2 | NA | NA | 13 | CASSRAGGNGYTF | TGTGCCAGCAGCCGGGCGGGGGGCAATGGCTACACCTTC
TRBJ2-7 | TRBV4-3 | few | NA | 13 | CASSQDRDYEQYF | TGCGCCAGCAGCCAAGACAGGGACTACGAGCAGTACTTC
TRBJ2-1 | TRBV6-4 | NA | TRBD2 | 15 | CASSDSPGVAGEQFF | TGTGCCAGCAGTGACTCCCCGGGGGTAGCGGGTGAGCAGTTCTTC
TRBJ2-3 | TRBV19 | NA | NA | 14 | CASSIGGSTDTQYF | TGTGCCAGTAGTATTGGGGGGAGCACAGATACGCAGTATTTT
TRBJ1-2 | TRBV10-3 | NA | TRBD1 | 15 | CAISESTGPGGGYTF | TGTGCCATCAGTGAGTCGACGGGGCCAGGGGGTGGCTACACCTTC
TRBJ2-5 | TRBV6-1 | NA | NA | 13 | CASSDSGIGTQYF | TGTGCCAGCAGTGACTCGGGGATTGGAACCCAGTACTTC
TRBJ1-2 | TRBV15 | NA | NA | 15 | CATSRARGLGYGYTF | TGTGCCACCAGCAGGGCCAGGGGCCTCGGGTATGGCTACACCTTC
TRBJ2-2 | TRBV7-2 | NA | TRBD2 | 14 | CASSTGGFTGELFF | TGTGCCAGCAGTACGGGGGGGTTCACCGGGGAGCTGTTTTTT
TRBJ2-1 | TRBV27 | NA | NA | 13 | CASSAQGNNEQFF | TGTGCCAGCAGTGCACAGGGAAACAATGAGCAGTTCTTC
TRBJ2-4 | TRBV7-2 | NA | TRBD2 | 16 | CASSLTRTSGENIQYF | TGTGCCAGCAGCTTAACCCGGACTAGCGGAGAAAACATTCAGTACTTC
TRBJ1-4 | TRBV5-4 | NA | TRBD1 | 15 | CASSFGDRGDEKLFF | TGTGCCAGCAGCTTCGGGGACAGGGGTGATGAAAAACTGTTTTTT
TRBJ2-4 | TRBV19 | NA | NA | 14 | CASSMAGYGNIQYF | TGTGCCAGTAGTATGGCGGGCTACGGGAACATTCAGTACTTC
TRBJ1-4 | TRBV7-9 | medium-sized | TRBD1 | 15 | CASSPSPQGAEKLFF | TGTGCCAGCAGCCCCTCGCCACAGGGGGCTGAAAAACTGTTTTTT
TRBJ2-3 | TRBV5-5 | NA | TRBD2 | 15 | CASSFLAGGLDTQYF | TGTGCCAGCAGCTTCCTAGCGGGGGGGCTAGATACGCAGTATTTT
TRBJ2-1 | TRBV5-6 | NA | NA | 11 | CASFAGPEQFF | TGTGCCAGCTTCGCCGGCCCTGAGCAGTTCTTC
TRBJ2-3 | TRBV5-4 | NA | NA | 14 | CASSFGGSTDTQYF | TGTGCCAGCAGCTTCGGCGGATCCACAGATACGCAGTATTTT
TRBJ2-3 | TRBV5-5 | NA | NA | 15 | CASSPTDTDTDTQYF | TGTGCCAGCAGCCCTACAGACACTGACACAGATACGCAGTATTTT
TRBJ2-3 | TRBV11-3 | NA | NA | 16 | CASSLVGAASTDTQYF | TGTGCCAGCAGCTTAGTAGGGGCGGCTAGCACAGATACGCAGTATTTT
TRBJ1-2 | TRBV30 | NA | NA | 12 | CAWRVGVGGYTF | TGTGCCTGGAGAGTTGGGGTTGGTGGCTACACCTTC
TRBJ2-1 | TRBV18 | NA | NA | 14 | CASSPQLGYNEQFF | TGTGCCAGCTCACCACAATTGGGGTACAATGAGCAGTTCTTC
TRBJ1-5 | TRBV28 | NA | NA | 12 | CASSNSNQPQHF | TGTGCCAGCAGCAATAGCAATCAGCCCCAGCATTTT
TRBJ2-5 | TRBV6-1 | NA | NA | 15 | CASSDRVLSQETQYF | TGTGCCAGCAGTGATAGGGTACTATCCCAAGAGACCCAGTACTTC
TRBJ2-1 | TRBV7-3 | NA | NA | 15 | CASSLVSGAVNEQFF | TGTGCCAGCAGCTTGGTTAGCGGAGCCGTCAATGAGCAGTTCTTC
TRBJ1-2 | TRBV5-6 | NA | TRBD1 | 13 | CASSPGQDYGYTF | TGTGCCAGCAGCCCGGGACAGGACTATGGCTACACCTTC
TRBJ2-1 | TRBV5-5 | NA | NA | 15 | CASSLQGASYNEQFF | TGTGCCAGCAGCCTGCAGGGAGCCTCCTACAATGAGCAGTTCTTC
TRBJ2-6 | TRBV27 | NA | NA | 14 | CASSSISGANVLTF | TGTGCCAGCAGCTCGATCTCTGGGGCCAACGTCCTGACTTTC
TRBJ2-7 | TRBV28 | few | NA | 13 | CASSPRDGYEQYF | TGTGCCAGCAGTCCACGGGACGGCTACGAGCAGTACTTC
TRBJ1-2 | TRBV7-9 | NA | NA | 17 | CASSDVEGRVGNYGYTF | TGTGCCAGCAGCGACGTCGAAGGGAGGGTGGGTAACTATGGCTACACCTTC
TRBJ2-5 | TRBV7-2 | NA | NA | 12 | CASSLYQETQYF | TGTGCCAGCAGCTTATACCAAGAGACCCAGTACTTC
TRBJ2-3 | TRBV2 | NA | TRBD1 | 14 | CASRPGQGSDTQYF | TGTGCCAGCAGACCGGGACAGGGATCCGATACGCAGTATTTT
TRBJ2-2 | TRBV18 | once | TRBD2 | 17 | CASSPYQAGGPAGELFF | TGTGCCAGCTCACCTTACCAGGCGGGAGGGCCCGCCGGGGAGCTGTTTTTT
TRBJ1-1 | TRBV7-9 | NA | TRBD1 | 17 | CASSFSRPGGTNTEAFF | TGTGCCAGCAGCTTTAGTCGGCCAGGGGGGACGAACACTGAAGCTTTCTTT
TRBJ1-4 | TRBV2 | NA | NA | 14 | CVSSDGEGREKLFF | TGTGTCAGCAGTGACGGGGAAGGACGGGAAAAACTGTTTTTT
TRBJ1-2 | TRBV20-1 | once | NA | 11 | CSAPANYGYTF | TGCAGTGCCCCGGCGAACTATGGCTACACCTTC
TRBJ2-7 | TRBV12-2 | NA | NA | 13 | CASPGAGSYEQYF | TGTGCAAGTCCCGGGGCCGGATCCTACGAGCAGTACTTC
TRBJ1-6 | TRBV25-1 | few | NA | 16 | CASSEWRSSYNSPLHF | TGTGCCAGCAGTGAATGGAGAAGCTCCTATAATTCACCCCTCCACTTT